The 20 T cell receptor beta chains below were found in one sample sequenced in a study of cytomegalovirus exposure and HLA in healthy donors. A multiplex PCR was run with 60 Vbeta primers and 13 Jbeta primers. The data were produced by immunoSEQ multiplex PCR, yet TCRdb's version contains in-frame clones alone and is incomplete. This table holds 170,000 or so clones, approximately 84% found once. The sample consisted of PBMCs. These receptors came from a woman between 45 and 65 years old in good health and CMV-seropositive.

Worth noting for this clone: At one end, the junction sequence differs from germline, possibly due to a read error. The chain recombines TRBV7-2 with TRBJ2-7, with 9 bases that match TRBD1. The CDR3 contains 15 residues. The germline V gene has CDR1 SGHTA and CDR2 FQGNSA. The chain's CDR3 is CASSLAGTGSYEQYF. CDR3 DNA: TGTGCCAGCAGCCTAGCCGGGACAGGGTCCTACGAGCAGTACTTC. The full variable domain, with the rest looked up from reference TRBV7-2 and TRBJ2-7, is GAGVSQSPSNKVTEKGKDVELRCDPISGHTALYWYRQSLGQGLEFLIYFQGNSAPDKSGLPSDRFSAERTGGSVSTLTIQRTQQEDSAVYLCASSLAGTGSYEQYFGPGTRLTVT.

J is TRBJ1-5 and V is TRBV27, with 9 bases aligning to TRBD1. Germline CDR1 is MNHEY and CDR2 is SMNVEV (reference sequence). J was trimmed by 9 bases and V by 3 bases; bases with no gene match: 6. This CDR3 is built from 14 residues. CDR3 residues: CASSLDRGGGPQHF. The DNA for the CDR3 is TGTGCCAGCAGTTTGGACAGGGGTGGAGGGCCCCAGCATTTT.

The CDR3 nucleotides read TGTGCCAGCAGCATGAGACAGAAGAACACTGAAGCTTTCTTT. It encodes CASSMRQKNTEAFF. The chain is built from TRBV5-4 and TRBJ1-1; tentative D call: TRBD1 (5 bases). The germline V and J ends were trimmed by 4 bases and 1 base, with 11 bases remaining between them. Germline CDR1 reads SGHNT; CDR2 reads YYREEE (reference sequence). This CDR3 is built from 14 residues.

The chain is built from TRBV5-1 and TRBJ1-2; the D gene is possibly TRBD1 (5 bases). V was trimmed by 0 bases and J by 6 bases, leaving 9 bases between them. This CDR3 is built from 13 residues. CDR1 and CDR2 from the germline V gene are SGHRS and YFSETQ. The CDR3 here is CASSLGGADGYTF. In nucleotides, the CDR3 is TGCGCCAGCAGCTTGGGGGGCGCCGATGGCTACACCTTC.

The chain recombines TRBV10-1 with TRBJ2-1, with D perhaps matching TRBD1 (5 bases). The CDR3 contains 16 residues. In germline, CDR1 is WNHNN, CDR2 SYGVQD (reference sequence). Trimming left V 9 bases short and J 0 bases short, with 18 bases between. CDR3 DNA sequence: TGCGCCAGATTTAAAGGACACTTGAGCTCCTACAATGAGCAGTTCTTC. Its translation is CARFKGHLSSYNEQFF.

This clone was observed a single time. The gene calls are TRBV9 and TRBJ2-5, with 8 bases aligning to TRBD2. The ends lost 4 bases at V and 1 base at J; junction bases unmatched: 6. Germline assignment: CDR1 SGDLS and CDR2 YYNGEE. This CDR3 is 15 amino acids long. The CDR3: CASSFATSGQETQYF. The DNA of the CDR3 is TGTGCCAGCAGCTTTGCTACTAGCGGCCAAGAGACCCAGTACTTC. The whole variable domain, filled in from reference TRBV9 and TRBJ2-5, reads DSGVTQTPKHLITATGQRVTLRCSPRSGDLSVYWYQQSLDQGLQFLIQYYNGEERAKGNILERFSAQQFPDLHSELNLSSLELGDSALYFCASSFATSGQETQYFGPGTRLLVL.

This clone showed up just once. CDR3 sequence (DNA): TGTGCCACCAGGGGGGGATATTACTCCTACGAGCAGTACTTC. Translation: CATRGGYYSYEQYF. The chain is built from TRBV6-1 and TRBJ2-7; D tentatively reads TRBD1 or TRBD2 (7 bases each). Trimming left V 10 bases short and J 0 bases short, with 16 bases between. Germline CDR1 is MNHNS and CDR2 is SASEGT. CDR3 length: 14 residues.

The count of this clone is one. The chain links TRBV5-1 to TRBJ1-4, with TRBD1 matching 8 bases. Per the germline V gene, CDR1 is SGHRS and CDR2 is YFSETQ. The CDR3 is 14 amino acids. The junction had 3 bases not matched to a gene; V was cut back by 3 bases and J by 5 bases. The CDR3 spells CASSSTGVNEKLFF. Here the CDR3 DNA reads TGCGCCAGCAGCTCGACAGGGGTGAATGAAAAACTGTTTTTT.

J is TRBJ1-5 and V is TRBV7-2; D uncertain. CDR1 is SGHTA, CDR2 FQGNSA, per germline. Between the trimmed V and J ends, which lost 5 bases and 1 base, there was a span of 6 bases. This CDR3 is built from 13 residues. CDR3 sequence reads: CASSRGSNQPQHF. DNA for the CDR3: TGTGCCAGCAGCCGGGGAAGCAATCAGCCCCAGCATTTT. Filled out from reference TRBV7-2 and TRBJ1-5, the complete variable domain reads GAGVSQSPSNKVTEKGKDVELRCDPISGHTALYWYRQSLGQGLEFLIYFQGNSAPDKSGLPSDRFSAERTGGSVSTLTIQRTQQEDSAVYLCASSRGSNQPQHFGDGTRLSIL.

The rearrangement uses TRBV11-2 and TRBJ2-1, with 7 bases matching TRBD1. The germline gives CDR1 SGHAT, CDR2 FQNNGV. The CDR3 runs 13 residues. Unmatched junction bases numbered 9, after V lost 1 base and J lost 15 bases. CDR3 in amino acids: CASSLARDSMLFF. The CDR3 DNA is TGTGCCAGCAGCTTAGCCCGGGACAGCATGCTGTTCTTC.

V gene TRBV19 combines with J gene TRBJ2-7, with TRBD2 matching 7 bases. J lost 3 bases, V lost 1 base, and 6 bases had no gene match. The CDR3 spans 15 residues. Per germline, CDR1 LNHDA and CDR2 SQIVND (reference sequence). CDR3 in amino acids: CASSIGRGSGYEQYF. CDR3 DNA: TGTGCCAGTAGTATAGGGCGGGGGTCAGGCTACGAGCAGTACTTC.

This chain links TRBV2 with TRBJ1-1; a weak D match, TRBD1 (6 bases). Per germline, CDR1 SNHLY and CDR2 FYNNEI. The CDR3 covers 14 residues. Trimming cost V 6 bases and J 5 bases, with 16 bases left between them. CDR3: CASRGRQAGTEAFF. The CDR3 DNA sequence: TGTGCCAGCAGGGGGAGACAGGCCGGGACTGAAGCTTTCTTT.

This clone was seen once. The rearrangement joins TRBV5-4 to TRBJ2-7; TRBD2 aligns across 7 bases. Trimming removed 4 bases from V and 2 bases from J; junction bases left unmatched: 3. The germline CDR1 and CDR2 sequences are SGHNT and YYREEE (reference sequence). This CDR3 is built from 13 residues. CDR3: CASSGGLAYEQYF. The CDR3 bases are TGTGCCAGCAGCGGTGGACTAGCCTACGAGCAGTACTTC. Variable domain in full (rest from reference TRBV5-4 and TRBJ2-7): ETGVTQSPTHLIKTRGQQVTLRCSSQSGHNTVSWYQQALGQGPQFIFQYYREEENGRGNFPPRFSGLQFPNYSSELNVNALELDDSALYLCASSGGLAYEQYFGPGTRLTVT.

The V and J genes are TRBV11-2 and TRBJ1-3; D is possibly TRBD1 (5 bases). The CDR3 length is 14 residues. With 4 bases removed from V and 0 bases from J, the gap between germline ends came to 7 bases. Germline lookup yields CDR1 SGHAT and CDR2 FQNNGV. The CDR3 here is CASSSGYSGNTIYF. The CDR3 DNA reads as TGTGCCAGCAGCTCAGGGTACTCTGGAAACACCATATATTTT.

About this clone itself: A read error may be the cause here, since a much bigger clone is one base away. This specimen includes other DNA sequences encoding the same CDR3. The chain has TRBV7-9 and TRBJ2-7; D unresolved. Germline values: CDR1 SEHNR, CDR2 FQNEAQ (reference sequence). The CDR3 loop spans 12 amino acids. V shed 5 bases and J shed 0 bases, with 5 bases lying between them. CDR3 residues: CASSLSSYEQYF. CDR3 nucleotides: TGTGCCAGCAGCCTTAGCTCCTACGAGCAGTACTTC.

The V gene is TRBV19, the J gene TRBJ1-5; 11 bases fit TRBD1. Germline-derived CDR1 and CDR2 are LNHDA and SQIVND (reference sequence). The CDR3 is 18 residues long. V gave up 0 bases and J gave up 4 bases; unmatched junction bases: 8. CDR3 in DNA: TGTGCCAGTAGTATAGAGCCGGGACAGGGGGAATTTAATCAGCCCCAGCATTTT. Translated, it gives CASSIEPGQGEFNQPQHF.

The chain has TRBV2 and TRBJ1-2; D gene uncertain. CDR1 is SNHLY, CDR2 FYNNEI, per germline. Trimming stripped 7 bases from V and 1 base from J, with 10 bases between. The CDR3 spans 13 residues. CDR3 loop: CASKTGDNYGYTF. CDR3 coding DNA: TGTGCCAGCAAGACGGGAGATAACTATGGCTACACCTTC.

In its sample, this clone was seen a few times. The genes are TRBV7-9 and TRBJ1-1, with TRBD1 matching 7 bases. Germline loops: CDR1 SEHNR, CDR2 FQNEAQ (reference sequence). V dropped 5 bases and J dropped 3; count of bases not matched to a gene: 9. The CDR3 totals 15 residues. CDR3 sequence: CASSPTGTAYTEAFF. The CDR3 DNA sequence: TGTGCCAGCAGCCCCACCGGGACAGCATACACTGAAGCTTTCTTT.

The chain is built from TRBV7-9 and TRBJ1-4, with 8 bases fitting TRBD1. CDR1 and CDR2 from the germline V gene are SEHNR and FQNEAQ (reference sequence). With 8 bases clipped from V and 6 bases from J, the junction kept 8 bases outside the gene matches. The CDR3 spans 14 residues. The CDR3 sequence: CASESGTGDEKLFF. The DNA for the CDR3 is TGTGCCAGCGAATCCGGGACAGGAGATGAAAAACTGTTTTTT.

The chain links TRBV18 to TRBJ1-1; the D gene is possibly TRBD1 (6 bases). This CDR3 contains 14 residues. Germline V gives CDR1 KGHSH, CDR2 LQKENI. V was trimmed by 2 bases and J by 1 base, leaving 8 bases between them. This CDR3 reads CASSPNRENTEAFF. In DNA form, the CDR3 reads TGTGCCAGCTCACCAAACAGGGAGAACACTGAAGCTTTCTTT.